This T cell receptor beta chain was observed in a study of sequential checkpoint blockade in melanoma. Across the study: Both treatment sequences were followed by maintenance nivolumab.

Germline lookup yields CDR1 SEHNR and CDR2 FQNEAQ (reference sequence). The CDR3 loop spans 18 amino acids. The method was immunoSEQ multiplex PCR; TCRdb's version includes in-frame clones alone and lacks a portion of them. The table records over 10,000 clones, 70% to 85% of them present only once. Remarks on this clone: The junction departs from the called germline gene at one end, perhaps through a read error. Other DNA sequences in this specimen translate into the identical CDR3.

The treatment was: randomized to nivolumab then ipilimumab (arm A) or the reverse (arm B). Live CD3+CD8+ CD19− CD56− cells were sorted from PBMCs. This chain joins TRBV7-9 and TRBJ2-1, with 9 bases lining up with TRBD2. Sequencing used CD8+ T cells sorted from blood (inferred from file names), obtained from a patient given nivolumab and ipilimumab in sequence. The sequence came from a human donor with melanoma. Written as DNA, the CDR3 is TGCGCCAGCAGCTTAGATGAGGGGGGCCGGCTAGCGGGAAATGAGCAGTTCTTC. It codes for CASSLDEGGRLAGNEQFF.